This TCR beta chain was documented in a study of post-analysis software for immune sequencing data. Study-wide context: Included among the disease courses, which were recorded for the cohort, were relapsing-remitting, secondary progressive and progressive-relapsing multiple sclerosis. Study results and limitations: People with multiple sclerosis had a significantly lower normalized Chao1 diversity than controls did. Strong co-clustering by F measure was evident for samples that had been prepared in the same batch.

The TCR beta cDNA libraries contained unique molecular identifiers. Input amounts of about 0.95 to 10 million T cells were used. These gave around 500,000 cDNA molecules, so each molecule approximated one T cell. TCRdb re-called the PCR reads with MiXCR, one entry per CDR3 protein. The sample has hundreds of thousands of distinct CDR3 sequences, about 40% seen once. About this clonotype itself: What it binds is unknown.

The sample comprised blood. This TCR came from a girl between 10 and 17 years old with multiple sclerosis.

CDR3 region: CAWSQDSNQPQHF. The DNA for the CDR3 is TGTGCCTGGAGTCAGGATAGCAATCAGCCCCAGCATTTT. The J gene is TRBJ1-5, the V gene TRBV30, with D hard to call. The CDR3 runs to 13 residues. Germline V gene lookup returns CDR1 GTSNPN and CDR2 SVGIG (reference sequence). Trimming shortened V by 2 bases and J by 0 bases, and 5 bases separated the two germline ends.